The rows below give T cell receptor beta chains drawn from one sample of a study of blood T cell repertoires in COVID-19. The protocol was immunoSEQ multiplex PCR, while the TCRdb copy is restricted to in-frame clones and leaves out a portion. The sample has approximately 170,000 clones, about 80% seen once. Sequencing used PBMCs or T cells enriched from blood (not recorded which). Receptor source: a man over 45 who had recovered from COVID-19. CDR3s include the opening cysteine and the closing phenylalanine or tryptophan. Each record gives: clone size, J gene, D gene, V gene, CDR3 length, CDR3 DNA, CDR3 protein. D genes are given only for firm matches. Clone sizes are given selectively: once, few, many, or a class where the clone is expanded.

clone size: -; J gene: TRBJ2-2; D gene: TRBD2; V gene: TRBV6-4; CDR3 length: 16; CDR3 DNA: TGTGCCAGCAGTGATGGGTATAGCGGGGAACACGGGGAGCTGTTTTTT; CDR3 protein: CASSDGYSGEHGELFF
clone size: once; J gene: TRBJ2-7; D gene: TRBD1; V gene: TRBV30; CDR3 length: 13; CDR3 DNA: TGTGCCTGGAGGAGGACAGGAGATTACGAGCAGTACTTC; CDR3 protein: CAWRRTGDYEQYF
clone size: few; J gene: TRBJ1-2; D gene: TRBD1; V gene: TRBV7-8; CDR3 length: 15; CDR3 DNA: TGTGCCAGCAGCCTGACGGGACAGGGAAGCTATGGCTACACCTTC; CDR3 protein: CASSLTGQGSYGYTF
clone size: -; J gene: TRBJ1-1; D gene: TRBD1; V gene: TRBV7-2; CDR3 length: 13; CDR3 DNA: TGTGCCAGCTCTCCAGGGGGACTCACTGAAGCTTTCTTT; CDR3 protein: CASSPGGLTEAFF
clone size: many; J gene: TRBJ2-1; D gene: TRBD2; V gene: TRBV6-2/TRBV6-3; CDR3 length: 15; CDR3 DNA: TGTGCCAGCAGTATCAGCGGGGGCTCCTACAATGAGCAGTTCTTC; CDR3 protein: CASSISGGSYNEQFF
clone size: -; J gene: TRBJ2-7; D gene: -; V gene: TRBV30; CDR3 length: 12; CDR3 DNA: TGTGCCTGGAGTTTAGATTGGTACGAGCAGTACTTC; CDR3 protein: CAWSLDWYEQYF
clone size: once; J gene: TRBJ1-5; D gene: -; V gene: TRBV12-5; CDR3 length: 14; CDR3 DNA: TGTGCTAGTTCAACAGGAGGGGGCAATCAGCCCCAGCATTTT; CDR3 protein: CASSTGGGNQPQHF
clone size: -; J gene: TRBJ2-5; D gene: -; V gene: TRBV27; CDR3 length: 14; CDR3 DNA: TGTGCCAGCAGTTTCCACACGGAACCGGGGACCCAGTACTTC; CDR3 protein: CASSFHTEPGTQYF
clone size: few; J gene: TRBJ1-4; D gene: -; V gene: TRBV5-4; CDR3 length: 13; CDR3 DNA: TGTGCCAGCAGCTTGCGGGAAAGTGAAAAACTGTTTTTT; CDR3 protein: CASSLRESEKLFF
clone size: -; J gene: TRBJ2-5; D gene: -; V gene: TRBV5-1; CDR3 length: 17; CDR3 DNA: TGCGCCAGCAGCTTGGGGGCGGGCTCCTCCCCTCAGGAGACCCAGTACTTC; CDR3 protein: CASSLGAGSSPQETQYF
clone size: -; J gene: TRBJ1-1; D gene: -; V gene: TRBV9; CDR3 length: 14; CDR3 DNA: TGTGCCAGCAGCGTTAGAGGATTGAACACTGAAGCTTTCTTT; CDR3 protein: CASSVRGLNTEAFF
clone size: once; J gene: TRBJ1-2; D gene: -; V gene: TRBV14; CDR3 length: 12; CDR3 DNA: TGTGCCAGCAGCCCCGGGTCCTATGGCTACACCTTC; CDR3 protein: CASSPGSYGYTF
clone size: -; J gene: TRBJ1-5; D gene: -; V gene: TRBV28; CDR3 length: 14; CDR3 DNA: TGTGCCAGCAGTATCGGGTCCTTCAATCAGCCCCAGCATTTT; CDR3 protein: CASSIGSFNQPQHF
clone size: -; J gene: TRBJ2-1; D gene: TRBD1; V gene: TRBV4-1; CDR3 length: 15; CDR3 DNA: TGCGCCAGCAGCCCGGGACAGGGGGCCGGGAATGAGCAGTTCTTC; CDR3 protein: CASSPGQGAGNEQFF
clone size: -; J gene: TRBJ2-5; D gene: -; V gene: TRBV24-1; CDR3 length: 14; CDR3 DNA: TGTGCCACCAGTGACCGAGCTATCCAAGAGACCCAGTACTTC; CDR3 protein: CATSDRAIQETQYF
clone size: -; J gene: TRBJ2-1; D gene: -; V gene: TRBV5-1; CDR3 length: 15; CDR3 DNA: TGCGCCAGCATCCCCGGGGCCAACCCCGGGAGTGAGCAGTTCTTC; CDR3 protein: CASIPGANPGSEQFF
clone size: -; J gene: TRBJ2-3; D gene: TRBD1; V gene: TRBV5-6; CDR3 length: 16; CDR3 DNA: TGTGCCAGCAGCTCCCTCGACAGGGACGGCACAGATACGCAGTATTTT; CDR3 protein: CASSSLDRDGTDTQYF
clone size: -; J gene: TRBJ2-3; D gene: TRBD1; V gene: TRBV19; CDR3 length: 15; CDR3 DNA: TGTGCCAGTAGTTTAGACAGGGGGCGCACAGATACGCAGTATTTT; CDR3 protein: CASSLDRGRTDTQYF
clone size: -; J gene: TRBJ2-3; D gene: -; V gene: TRBV5-1; CDR3 length: 15; CDR3 DNA: TGCGCCAGCAGCTTGTCCCTAGCGTTGACAGATACGCAGTATTTT; CDR3 protein: CASSLSLALTDTQYF
clone size: -; J gene: TRBJ2-3; D gene: -; V gene: TRBV5-8; CDR3 length: 15; CDR3 DNA: TGTGCCAGCAGCTTGGCGGGTTACCGGGAAGATACGCAGTATTTT; CDR3 protein: CASSLAGYREDTQYF
clone size: -; J gene: TRBJ2-5; D gene: -; V gene: TRBV20-1; CDR3 length: 14; CDR3 DNA: TGCAGTGCCAGTGAGAGCGGTTTCCAAGAGACCCAGTACTTC; CDR3 protein: CSASESGFQETQYF
clone size: -; J gene: TRBJ2-3; D gene: -; V gene: TRBV19; CDR3 length: 14; CDR3 DNA: TGTGCCAGTAGCCCCGGGCGGGGTAAAGATACGCAGTATTTT; CDR3 protein: CASSPGRGKDTQYF
clone size: -; J gene: TRBJ1-4; D gene: -; V gene: TRBV27; CDR3 length: 15; CDR3 DNA: TGTGCCAGCAGTTTATCGGGAAAGGGGTTTGAAAAACTGTTTTTT; CDR3 protein: CASSLSGKGFEKLFF
clone size: -; J gene: TRBJ1-2; D gene: TRBD1; V gene: TRBV7-9; CDR3 length: 15; CDR3 DNA: TGTGCCAGCAGCTCCGGACAGGGAACTAACTATGGCTACACCTTC; CDR3 protein: CASSSGQGTNYGYTF
clone size: -; J gene: TRBJ1-5; D gene: TRBD1; V gene: TRBV27; CDR3 length: 14; CDR3 DNA: TGTGCCAGCAGGCCTACAGGGGCCAATCAGCCCCAGCATTTT; CDR3 protein: CASRPTGANQPQHF
clone size: -; J gene: TRBJ1-2; D gene: -; V gene: TRBV5-1; CDR3 length: 13; CDR3 DNA: TGCGCCAGCAGCCCGGGACACCTCCATGGCTACACCTTC; CDR3 protein: CASSPGHLHGYTF
clone size: once; J gene: TRBJ1-3; D gene: -; V gene: TRBV9; CDR3 length: 15; CDR3 DNA: TGTGCCAGCAGCTTACAGGGAGACTCTGGAAACACCATATATTTT; CDR3 protein: CASSLQGDSGNTIYF
clone size: -; J gene: TRBJ1-1; D gene: -; V gene: TRBV7-3; CDR3 length: 13; CDR3 DNA: TGTGCCAGCAGCTTCAAGCTTAACACTGAAGCTTTCTTT; CDR3 protein: CASSFKLNTEAFF
clone size: -; J gene: TRBJ2-6; D gene: -; V gene: TRBV5-1; CDR3 length: 13; CDR3 DNA: TGCGCCAGCAGCTTGGACCGGTCGGACGTCCTGACTTTC; CDR3 protein: CASSLDRSDVLTF
clone size: once; J gene: TRBJ1-4; D gene: TRBD1; V gene: TRBV7-6; CDR3 length: 16; CDR3 DNA: TGTGCCAGCAGCTTAGGGGGACAGGGACCGCTTCTAGGACTGTTTTTT; CDR3 protein: CASSLGGQGPLLGLFF
clone size: -; J gene: TRBJ2-7; D gene: -; V gene: TRBV5-1; CDR3 length: 14; CDR3 DNA: TGCGCCAGCAGCTTGGAGAGGCAAGTCTACGAGCAGTACTTC; CDR3 protein: CASSLERQVYEQYF
clone size: once; J gene: TRBJ1-1; D gene: -; V gene: TRBV7-9; CDR3 length: 15; CDR3 DNA: TGTGCCAGCAGCTGGTTGACAAACGGGGACACTGAAGCTTTCTTT; CDR3 protein: CASSWLTNGDTEAFF
clone size: once; J gene: TRBJ2-2; D gene: -; V gene: TRBV5-4; CDR3 length: 15; CDR3 DNA: TGTGCCAGCAGCCCACGAGGGCTTAACACCGGGGAGCTGTTTTTT; CDR3 protein: CASSPRGLNTGELFF
clone size: -; J gene: TRBJ1-1; D gene: -; V gene: TRBV5-1; CDR3 length: 17; CDR3 DNA: TGCGCCAGCAGCTTGATAGAACGGAGTAACATGAACACTGAAGCTTTCTTT; CDR3 protein: CASSLIERSNMNTEAFF
clone size: once; J gene: TRBJ2-5; D gene: TRBD2; V gene: TRBV3-1/TRBV3-2; CDR3 length: 17; CDR3 DNA: TGTGCCAGCAGCCAAGAAAAGCGGGGGAGATTCCAAGAGACCCAGTACTTC; CDR3 protein: CASSQEKRGRFQETQYF
clone size: -; J gene: TRBJ1-1; D gene: -; V gene: TRBV6-5; CDR3 length: 12; CDR3 DNA: TGTGCCAGCAGAGACCAGGGCCCTGAAGCTTTCTTT; CDR3 protein: CASRDQGPEAFF
clone size: -; J gene: TRBJ2-5; D gene: TRBD1; V gene: TRBV3-1/TRBV3-2; CDR3 length: 13; CDR3 DNA: TGTGCCAGCAGCCAAGGACAGGGTGGGACCCAGTACTTC; CDR3 protein: CASSQGQGGTQYF
clone size: -; J gene: TRBJ1-1; D gene: TRBD1; V gene: TRBV18; CDR3 length: 14; CDR3 DNA: TGTGCCAGCTCATTGGACAGGTCGGGCACTGAAGCTTTCTTT; CDR3 protein: CASSLDRSGTEAFF
clone size: -; J gene: TRBJ2-2; D gene: -; V gene: TRBV7-3; CDR3 length: 13; CDR3 DNA: TGTGCCACCGCACACCCGAACACCGGGGAGCTGTTTTTT; CDR3 protein: CATAHPNTGELFF
clone size: -; J gene: TRBJ2-2; D gene: -; V gene: TRBV6-2/TRBV6-3; CDR3 length: 14; CDR3 DNA: TGTGCCAGCAGCCCCGGACACTATACCGGGGAGCTGTTTTTT; CDR3 protein: CASSPGHYTGELFF
clone size: many; J gene: TRBJ1-2; D gene: -; V gene: TRBV9; CDR3 length: 14; CDR3 DNA: TGTGCCAGCAGCGTACTTGCAGGGGACTATGGCTACACCTTC; CDR3 protein: CASSVLAGDYGYTF
clone size: once; J gene: TRBJ1-1; D gene: TRBD1; V gene: TRBV18; CDR3 length: 16; CDR3 DNA: TGTGCCAGCTCACCCCGGACAGGGGGAGAGGGCACTGAAGCTTTCTTT; CDR3 protein: CASSPRTGGEGTEAFF
clone size: -; J gene: TRBJ1-5; D gene: -; V gene: TRBV11-2; CDR3 length: 17; CDR3 DNA: TGTGCCAGCAGCCCCCGGTCGGGAGCTGGAGGGAGTCAGCCCCAGCATTTT; CDR3 protein: CASSPRSGAGGSQPQHF
clone size: -; J gene: TRBJ2-5; D gene: -; V gene: TRBV4-1; CDR3 length: 11; CDR3 DNA: TGCGCCACCCGAGCGGGTCAGACCCAGTACTTC; CDR3 protein: CATRAGQTQYF